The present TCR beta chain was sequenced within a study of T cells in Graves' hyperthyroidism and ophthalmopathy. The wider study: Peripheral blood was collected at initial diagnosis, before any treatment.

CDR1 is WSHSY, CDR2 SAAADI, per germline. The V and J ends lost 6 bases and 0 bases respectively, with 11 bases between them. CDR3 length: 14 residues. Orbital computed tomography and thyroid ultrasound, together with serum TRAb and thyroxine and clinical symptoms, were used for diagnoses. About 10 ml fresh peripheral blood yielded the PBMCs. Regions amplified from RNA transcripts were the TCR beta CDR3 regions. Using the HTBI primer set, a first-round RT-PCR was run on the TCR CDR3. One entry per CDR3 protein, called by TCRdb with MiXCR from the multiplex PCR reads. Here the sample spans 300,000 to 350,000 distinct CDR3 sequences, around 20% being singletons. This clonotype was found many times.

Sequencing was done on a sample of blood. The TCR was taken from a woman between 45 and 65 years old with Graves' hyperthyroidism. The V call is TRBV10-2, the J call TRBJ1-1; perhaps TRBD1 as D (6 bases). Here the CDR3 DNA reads TGCGCCAGCAGAACGACAGGTGTGAACACTGAAGCTTTCTTT. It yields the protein CASRTTGVNTEAFF.